Shown below are 13 T cell receptor beta chains from a single sample sequenced in a study of cytomegalovirus exposure and HLA in healthy donors. The study ran its PCR with 60 Vbeta and 13 Jbeta primers. Data came from immunoSEQ multiplex PCR; TCRdb stores just in-frame clones and leaves some out. The sample gives some 150,000 clones, almost 80% of which show up once; over 0.6% is in the top ten. The specimen was PBMCs. Every receptor here comes from a male donor in good health and CMV-seronegative.

The V call is TRBV6-1, the J call TRBJ1-5; 8 bases fit TRBD1. J lost 3 bases, V lost 6 bases, and 7 bases had no gene match. CDR3 length: 15 residues. The V gene's germline CDR1 is MNHNS and CDR2 SASEGT. The CDR3 DNA is TGTGCCAGCAGGGTGTCGACAGGGGCCAATCAGCCCCAGCATTTT. Encoded protein: CASRVSTGANQPQHF.

This clone was seen once. This chain links TRBV5-6 with TRBJ1-1; D remains ambiguous. This CDR3 region has 11 residues. Germline V CDR1 and CDR2: SGHDT, YYEEEE. V gave up 4 bases and J gave up 8 bases, with 9 bases separating them. CDR3 sequence: CASSQSGEAFF. The CDR3 coding sequence is TGTGCCAGCAGCCAGTCAGGAGAAGCTTTCTTT.

This chain joins TRBV6-5 and TRBJ1-1; TRBD1 matches at 7 bases. CDR3 length: 13 amino acids. Losses at the gene ends were 6 bases for V and 6 bases for J; bases not matched to a gene: 7. Germline V gene sequence: CDR1 MNHEY, CDR2 SVGAGI. The CDR3 DNA follows: TGTGCCAGCAGCTACGGGACAGCGGCTGAAGCTTTCTTT. This translates into CASSYGTAAEAFF.

The gene calls are TRBV19 and TRBJ2-3, with D possibly being TRBD2 (6 bases). V gave up 4 bases and J gave up 1 base, with 12 bases separating them. The CDR3 consists of 15 residues. CDR1 and CDR2 (germline): LNHDA, SQIVND (reference sequence). The chain's CDR3 is CASSTTSGGTDTQYF. The CDR3 DNA is TGTGCCAGTAGTACGACTAGTGGGGGCACAGATACGCAGTATTTT.

This rearrangement joins TRBV4-3 to TRBJ1-1; no clear D. This CDR3 comprises 11 residues. Germline V gene sequence: CDR1 LGHNA, CDR2 YSLEER. V was clipped by 11 bases and J by 4 bases, with 11 bases between them. The CDR3 DNA reads as TGCGCCTCCCGTGGCCCCACTGAAGCTTTCTTT. As protein: CASRGPTEAFF.

The rearrangement links TRBV6-6 to TRBJ2-7; 10 bases match TRBD1. From germline, CDR1 is MNHNY and CDR2 SVGAGI (reference sequence). V gave up 8 bases and J gave up 1 base; unmatched junction bases: 5. The CDR3 contains 14 residues. CDR3 DNA: TGTGCCAGCGACGGACAGGGGGGATCCTACGAGCAGTACTTC. The encoded protein is CASDGQGGSYEQYF.

The V gene is TRBV19, the J gene TRBJ2-2, with 7 positions matching TRBD1. The germline gives CDR1 LNHDA, CDR2 SQIVND (reference sequence). The CDR3 is 14 residues long. The J segment lost 6 bases and the V segment lost 5 bases, leaving 6 bases of the junction unmatched. Here the CDR3 DNA reads TGTGCCAGTAGTCCCAGACAGGGTCCCGGGGAGCTGTTTTTT. It yields the protein CASSPRQGPGELFF.

The genes are TRBV6-4 and TRBJ1-1; D is unresolved. The CDR3 spans 13 residues. Germline CDR1 and CDR2: MRHNA and SNTAGT. V was clipped by 6 bases and J by 4 bases, with 12 bases between them. CDR3 protein: CASRVAPSTEAFF. CDR3 in DNA: TGTGCCAGCAGGGTCGCACCGAGCACTGAAGCTTTCTTT.

This sequence joins TRBV28 and TRBJ1-2; a weak D match, TRBD1 (5 bases). Trimming took off 4 bases at V and 8 bases at J, with 14 bases between the two ends. Germline CDR1 is MDHEN and CDR2 is SYDVKM. This CDR3 comprises 13 residues. CDR3 in amino acids: CASSSSGSKGYTF. CDR3 DNA: TGTGCCAGCAGTTCTTCAGGGTCCAAGGGCTACACCTTC.

The chain joins TRBV19 to TRBJ1-1, with 8 bases fitting TRBD1. The junction had 18 bases not matched to a gene; V was cut back by 3 bases and J by 0 bases. CDR3 length: 20 amino acids. CDR1 is LNHDA and CDR2 is SQIVND in the germline V gene (reference sequence). The CDR3 reads CASSIRAEDRAFSMNTEAFF. CDR3 coding DNA: TGTGCCAGTAGTATTCGCGCGGAGGACAGGGCCTTTTCCATGAACACTGAAGCTTTCTTT.

This clone was observed a single time. V is TRBV7-2 and J is TRBJ2-1; 10 bases agree with TRBD2. Germline V gene lookup returns CDR1 SGHTA and CDR2 FQGNSA. V lost 1 base to trimming and J lost 9 bases; unmatched junction nucleotides: 6. This CDR3 is 15 amino acids long. The CDR3 loop is CASSLVSGGAVEQFF. The CDR3 nucleotides read TGTGCCAGCAGCTTAGTCAGCGGGGGGGCAGTTGAGCAGTTCTTC.

This chain uses TRBV5-1 with TRBJ1-5, with D maybe TRBD1 (5 bases). Germline V gene lookup returns CDR1 SGHRS and CDR2 YFSETQ. The CDR3 has 14 residues. V shed 1 base and J shed 5 bases, with 10 bases lying between them. This CDR3 is CASSLRGGDQPQHF. In DNA form, the CDR3 reads TGCGCCAGCAGCTTGAGGGGTGGGGATCAGCCCCAGCATTTT.

This rearrangement joins TRBV18 to TRBJ2-7; 8 bases align to TRBD2. Germline trimming cut 0 bases from V and 0 bases from J; bases unmatched to any gene: 1. CDR3 length equals 15 residues. The germline CDR1 and CDR2 sequences are KGHSH and LQKENI. The CDR3 loop is CASSPPGRASYEQYF. CDR3 sequence (DNA): TGTGCCAGCTCACCACCCGGGAGGGCCTCCTACGAGCAGTACTTC.